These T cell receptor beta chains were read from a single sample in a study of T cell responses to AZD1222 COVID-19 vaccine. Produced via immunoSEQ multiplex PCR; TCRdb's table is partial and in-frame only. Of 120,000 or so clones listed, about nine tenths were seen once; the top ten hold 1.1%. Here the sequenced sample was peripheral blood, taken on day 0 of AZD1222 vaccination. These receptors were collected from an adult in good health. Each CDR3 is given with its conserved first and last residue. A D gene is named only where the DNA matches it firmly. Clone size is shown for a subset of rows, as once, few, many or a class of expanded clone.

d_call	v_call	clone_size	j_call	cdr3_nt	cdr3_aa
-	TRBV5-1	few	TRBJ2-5	TGCGCCAGCAGCTTGGGAGGCAGGGTTGAGACCCAGTACTTC	CASSLGGRVETQYF
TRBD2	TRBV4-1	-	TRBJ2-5	TGCGCCAGCAGCCAAGATCAGGGACTAGCGGGAGGCACCCAGTACTTC	CASSQDQGLAGGTQYF
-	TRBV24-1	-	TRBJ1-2	TGTGCCACCAGTGATGGGCCCCTGGGAGGCTACACCTTC	CATSDGPLGGYTF
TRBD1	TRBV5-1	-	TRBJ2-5	TGCGCCAGCAGCTTGGGCAGGGGGCGAGAGGAGACCCAGTACTTC	CASSLGRGREETQYF
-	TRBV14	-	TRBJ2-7	TGTGCCAGCAGCCAAGATGGGGCTAACAGGTTCTCCTACGAGCAGTACTTC	CASSQDGANRFSYEQYF
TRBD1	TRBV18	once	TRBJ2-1	TGTGCCAGCTCAAACAGGGGGCTCGGCAATGAGCAGTTCTTC	CASSNRGLGNEQFF
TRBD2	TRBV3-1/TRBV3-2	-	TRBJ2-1	TGTGCCAGCAGCCATGCTAGCGGGAAGAGTGAGCAGTTCTTC	CASSHASGKSEQFF
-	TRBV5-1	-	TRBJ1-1	TGCGCCAGCAGCTTGCTATCACAGAACACTGAAGCTTTCTTT	CASSLLSQNTEAFF
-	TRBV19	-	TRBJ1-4	TGTGCCAGTAGTATACGTCCAGGGGAGGGCAATGAAAAACTGTTTTTT	CASSIRPGEGNEKLFF
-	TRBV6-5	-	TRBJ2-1	TGTGCCAGCAGTTACTCGACGCTTCTTGTTGAGCAGTTCTTC	CASSYSTLLVEQFF
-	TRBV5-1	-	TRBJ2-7	TGCGCCAGCAGCTTGCTGACCACGTCCTACGAGCAGTACTTC	CASSLLTTSYEQYF
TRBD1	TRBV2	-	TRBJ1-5	TGTGCCAGCAGCCCCGGACAGGGGGCGTATCAGCCCCAGCATTTT	CASSPGQGAYQPQHF
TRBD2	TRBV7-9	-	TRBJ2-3	TGTGCCAGCAGCTTAGCTAGGTCTAGCGGGATATCAGATACGCAGTATTTT	CASSLARSSGISDTQYF
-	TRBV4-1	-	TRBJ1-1	TGCGCCAGCAGCCTTAGGGGGGGGAACACTGAAGCTTTCTTT	CASSLRGGNTEAFF
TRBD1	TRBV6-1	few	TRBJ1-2	TGTGCCAGCAGTGAGTCCGAGGGACAGGGTACGGGCTACACCTTC	CASSESEGQGTGYTF
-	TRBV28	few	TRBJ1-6	TGTGCCAGCAGTTGGGGTAATTCACCCCTCCACTTT	CASSWGNSPLHF
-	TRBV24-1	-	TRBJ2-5	TGTGCCACCAGTGATGCTTATGGGAGCCTCGTCCAAGAGACCCAGTACTTC	CATSDAYGSLVQETQYF
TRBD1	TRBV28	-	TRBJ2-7	TGTGCCAGCCGAGTGACAGGGCCCTCTAGGAACGAGCAGTACTTC	CASRVTGPSRNEQYF
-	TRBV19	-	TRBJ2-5	TGTGCCAGTAGTATCGCATTGTGGGAGACCCAGTACTTC	CASSIALWETQYF
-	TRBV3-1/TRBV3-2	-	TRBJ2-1	TGTGCCAGCAGAAAACAGGGTCGCAATGAGCAGTTCTTC	CASRKQGRNEQFF
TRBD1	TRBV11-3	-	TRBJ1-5	TGTGCCAGCAGCTTGACAGGGGTCAATCAGCCCCAGCATTTT	CASSLTGVNQPQHF
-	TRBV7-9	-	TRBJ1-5	TGTGCCAGCAGCCGTGGGGGGGGCAGTCAGCCCCAGCATTTT	CASSRGGGSQPQHF
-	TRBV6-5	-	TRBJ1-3	TGTGCCAGCAGTTACACCGCAGGGTACTCTGGAAACACCATATATTTT	CASSYTAGYSGNTIYF
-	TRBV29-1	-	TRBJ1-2	TGCAGCGTTGATCGACAGCACTATGGCTACACCTTC	CSVDRQHYGYTF
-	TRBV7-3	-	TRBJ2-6	TGTGCCAGCAGCTTAGGGGGCGCTGGGGCCAACGTCCTGACTTTC	CASSLGGAGANVLTF
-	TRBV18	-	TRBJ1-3	TGTGCCAGCTCACCACCGCACCAGGAAAACACCATATATTTT	CASSPPHQENTIYF
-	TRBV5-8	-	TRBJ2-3	TGTGCCAGCAGCCCTAGCCCTCACCACACAGATACGCAGTATTTT	CASSPSPHHTDTQYF
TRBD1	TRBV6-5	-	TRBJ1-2	TGTGCCAGCAGTAGAGGGACAGGGGGCTATGGCTACACCTTC	CASSRGTGGYGYTF
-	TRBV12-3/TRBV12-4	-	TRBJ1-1	TGTGCCAGCAGTTTACAGGCGGCCGCTGAAGCTTTCTTT	CASSLQAAAEAFF
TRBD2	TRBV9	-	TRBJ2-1	TGTGCCAGCAGTGCCGGGACTAGCGGGAGGGAGCAGTTCTTC	CASSAGTSGREQFF
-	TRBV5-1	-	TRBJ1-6	TGCGCCAGCAGTTATGGACAGCCCAATTCACCCCTCCACTTT	CASSYGQPNSPLHF
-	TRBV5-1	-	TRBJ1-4	TGCGCCAGCAGATTTATCGGGGATGAAAAACTGTTTTTT	CASRFIGDEKLFF
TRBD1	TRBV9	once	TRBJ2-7	TGTGCCAGCAGCGCCACAGGGGGAAAGGGATACGAGCAGTACTTC	CASSATGGKGYEQYF
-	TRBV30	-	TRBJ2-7	TGTGCCTGGGGGGGACGAGGGGACTACGAGCAGTACTTC	CAWGGRGDYEQYF
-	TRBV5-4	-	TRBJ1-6	TGTGCCAGCAGCTTGGGGGGGTATGGTAATTCACCCCTCCACTTT	CASSLGGYGNSPLHF
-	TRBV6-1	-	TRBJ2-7	TGTGCCAGCACCAAACAGGGAGGGTCCTCCTACGAGCAGTACTTC	CASTKQGGSSYEQYF
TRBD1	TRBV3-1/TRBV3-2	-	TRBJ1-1	TGTGCCAGCAGCTCCCACAGGGGGGGGAACACTGAAGCTTTCTTT	CASSSHRGGNTEAFF
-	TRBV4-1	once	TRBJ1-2	TGCGCCAGCAGCCAAGGAGAGTGGCAGAACTATGGCTACACCTTC	CASSQGEWQNYGYTF
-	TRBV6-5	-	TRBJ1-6	TGTGCCAGCAACCGATGGGGGGGACCCCTCCACTTT	CASNRWGGPLHF
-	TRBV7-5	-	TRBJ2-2	TGTGCCAGAAGCTTAAGGGAGCTGTTTTTT	CARSLRELFF
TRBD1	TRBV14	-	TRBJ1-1	TGTGCCAGCAGCCAGGGAGCAGGGGGGAACACTGAAGCTTTCTTT	CASSQGAGGNTEAFF
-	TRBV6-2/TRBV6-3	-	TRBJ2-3	TGTGCCAGCAGTTACATCCAGAGCACAGATACGCAGTATTTT	CASSYIQSTDTQYF
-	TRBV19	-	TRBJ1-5	TGTGCCAGTCAGTTTGGGGGGGATCAGCCCCAGCATTTT	CASQFGGDQPQHF